The 23 T cell receptor beta chains in this list originate from one sample, sequenced in a study of blood T cell repertoires in COVID-19. The data were produced by immunoSEQ multiplex PCR, yet TCRdb's version contains in-frame clones alone and is incomplete. The sample holds 87,000 or so clones, more than 75% seen once. Sequenced input: peripheral blood. All receptors come from a human donor with acute or convalescent COVID-19. The donor label of this sample is uncertain.

The rearrangement links TRBV3-1 (or the pseudogene TRBV3-2) to TRBJ2-3, with a weak D call TRBD2 (6 bases). This CDR3 comprises 17 residues. V was clipped by 3 bases and J by 0 bases, with 16 bases between them. Germline V gives CDR1 LGHDT, CDR2 YNNKEL (reference sequence). The CDR3 reads CASSQRDWSFSTDTQYF. CDR3 DNA: TGTGCCAGCAGCCAGCGGGACTGGAGTTTTAGCACAGATACGCAGTATTTT.

This chain connects TRBV5-4 to TRBJ1-4; D uncertain. The CDR3 is made up of 16 amino acids. Per germline, CDR1 SGHNT and CDR2 YYREEE (reference sequence). The ends were cut back, 4 bases at V and 1 base at J, with 14 bases in the middle. The CDR3 sequence: CASSNRQGGTNEKLFF. Here the CDR3 DNA reads TGTGCCAGCAGCAACCGACAAGGTGGAACTAATGAAAAACTGTTTTTT.

The CDR3 region has the DNA TGTGCCAGCAGACAATCTAGCACAGATACGCAGTATTTT. Its protein is CASRQSSTDTQYF. The rearrangement uses TRBV11-2 and TRBJ2-3, with unresolved D. In germline, CDR1 is SGHAT, CDR2 FQNNGV. The CDR3 spans 13 residues. V was shortened by 6 bases and J by 0 bases, with 7 bases between the two germline ends.

This chain connects TRBV4-2 to TRBJ2-7, with D possibly being TRBD1 (6 bases). V was clipped by 2 bases and J by 1 base, with 18 bases between them. Germline CDR1 is LGHNA and CDR2 is YNFKEQ. The CDR3 runs 17 residues. CDR3 in amino acids: CASSQLVNPRGSYEQYF. CDR3 in DNA: TGTGCCAGCAGCCAACTAGTTAACCCCAGGGGATCCTACGAGCAGTACTTC.

J is TRBJ2-3 and V is TRBV11-2; 13 nucleotides agree with TRBD2. Unmatched junction bases numbered 10, after V lost 4 bases and J lost 6 bases. This CDR3 region has 17 residues. Germline-derived CDR1 and CDR2 are SGHAT and FQNNGV. The CDR3 DNA reads TGTGCCAGCAGCTACACTAGCGGGGGGGCCGTTCCGGATACGCAGTATTTT. This codes for CASSYTSGGAVPDTQYF.

The chain recombines TRBV27 with TRBJ1-4; D uncertain. V was shortened by 6 bases and J by 7 bases, with 12 bases between the two germline ends. The CDR3 is 13 amino acids. Germline CDR1 MNHEY, CDR2 SMNVEV (reference sequence). The CDR3 protein is CASRGREAEKLFF. CDR3 in DNA: TGTGCCAGCAGAGGGAGGGAGGCTGAAAAACTGTTTTTT.

The rearrangement uses TRBV29-1 and TRBJ2-5, with D perhaps matching TRBD1 (5 bases). V was cut by 7 bases and J by 4 bases, with 13 bases left in between. Germline V gives CDR1 SQVTM, CDR2 ANQGSEA. The CDR3 runs to 12 residues. CDR3 in amino acids: CSAYLQGETQYF. In DNA, the CDR3 is TGCAGCGCCTACTTGCAGGGAGAGACCCAGTACTTC. The variable domain in full, completed from reference TRBV29-1 and TRBJ2-5, reads SAVISQKPSRDICQRGTSLTIQCQVDSQVTMMFWYRQQPGQSLTLIATANQGSEATYESGFVIDKFPISRPNLTFSTLTVSNMSPEDSSIYLCSAYLQGETQYFGPGTRLLVL.

This chain links TRBV10-3 with TRBJ2-7; possible D gene TRBD2, 5 bases. This CDR3 comprises 17 residues. Germline CDR1 is ENHRY and CDR2 is SYGVKD. Trimming removed 3 bases from V and 2 bases from J, with 20 bases in between. CDR3 nucleotide sequence: TGTGCCATCAGTGAAACCCCCGGAATCCTCGGGGCCTACGAGCAGTACTTC. Translation: CAISETPGILGAYEQYF.

The count of this clone is one. The chain joins TRBV2 to TRBJ2-1, with 12 bases lining up with TRBD2. The CDR3 contains 15 residues. Germline-derived CDR1 and CDR2 are SNHLY and FYNNEI. Germline trimming cut 9 bases from V and 6 bases from J; bases unmatched to any gene: 9. The CDR3 loop reads CARRILAGGSNEQFF. CDR3 coding DNA: TGTGCCAGAAGGATACTAGCGGGGGGTTCCAATGAGCAGTTCTTC.

The V call is TRBV28, the J call TRBJ1-3, with D hard to call. Germline V lookup: CDR1 MDHEN, CDR2 SYDVKM. Trimming left V 5 bases short and J 6 bases short, with 14 bases between. The CDR3 consists of 14 residues. In DNA form, the CDR3 reads TGTGCCAGCAGTCCTCATAGTGCGATAAACACCATATATTTT. Protein sequence: CASSPHSAINTIYF.

The chain employs TRBV7-3 and TRBJ2-7; TRBD1 matches at 9 bases. Germline V gives CDR1 SGHTA, CDR2 FQGTGA. CDR3 size: 15 residues. V trimming: 5 bases; J trimming: 5 bases; junction bases outside the gene matches: 10. This chain's CDR3 is CASSPGQGSSHEQYF. CDR3 nucleotide sequence: TGTGCCAGCAGCCCCGGACAGGGGTCTTCCCACGAGCAGTACTTC.

The V call is TRBV11-1, the J call TRBJ2-5; 11 bases map to TRBD2. Per the germline V gene, CDR1 is SGHAT and CDR2 is FQDESV (reference sequence). CDR3 length equals 16 residues. After removal of 1 base from V and 5 bases from J, the junction contained 6 bases not matched to a gene. Written as DNA, the CDR3 is TGTGCCAGCAGCTTAGTGGCTAGCGGGGGGTGGGAGACCCAGTACTTC. Protein product: CASSLVASGGWETQYF.

J is TRBJ2-5 and V is TRBV28, with 7 bases identical to TRBD2. Looked up from germline, CDR1 is MDHEN and CDR2 is SYDVKM. The CDR3 contains 14 residues. Germline trimming cut 8 bases from V and 1 base from J; bases unmatched to any gene: 7. CDR3 region: CASRSSGGQETQYF. The CDR3 DNA sequence: TGTGCCAGCCGGAGCTCGGGAGGCCAAGAGACCCAGTACTTC. Filled out from reference TRBV28 and TRBJ2-5, the complete variable domain reads DVKVTQSSRYLVKRTGEKVFLECVQDMDHENMFWYRQDPGLGLRLIYFSYDVKMKEKGDIPEGYSVSREKKERFSLILESASTNQTSMYLCASRSSGGQETQYFGPGTRLLVL.

The chain uses TRBV5-1 and TRBJ2-1; D call uncertain. Trimming left V 0 bases short and J 1 base short, with 11 bases between. The CDR3 covers 16 residues. The germline CDR1 and CDR2 sequences are SGHRS and YFSETQ. CDR3: CASSLDSQLSYNEQFF. CDR3 nucleotides: TGCGCCAGCAGCTTGGATTCACAGCTATCCTACAATGAGCAGTTCTTC.

The chain is built from TRBV5-1 and TRBJ2-3; TRBD1 aligns across 10 bases. Unmatched junction bases numbered 6, after V lost 3 bases and J lost 2 bases. There are 16 residues in the CDR3. Germline V CDR1 and CDR2: SGHRS, YFSETQ. The CDR3 nucleotides are TGCGCCAGCAGCTCTTCGGACAGGGGGAACACAGATACGCAGTATTTT. This encodes CASSSSDRGNTDTQYF.

The chain employs TRBV5-4 and TRBJ2-3, with D maybe TRBD1 (5 bases). Germline CDR1 SGHNT, CDR2 YYREEE (reference sequence). V was cut by 0 bases and J by 1 base, with 12 bases left in between. The CDR3 is made up of 16 amino acids. DNA of the CDR3: TGTGCCAGCAGCTTGGCAGGGAACGCGGGCACAGATACGCAGTATTTT. This sequence encodes CASSLAGNAGTDTQYF.

V usage is TRBV3-1 (or the pseudogene TRBV3-2) and J usage is TRBJ2-1, with 7 bases that match TRBD2. With V trimmed by 1 base and J by 8 bases, 8 bases remained unmatched. This CDR3 has 15 amino acids. From germline, CDR1 is LGHDT and CDR2 YNNKEL (reference sequence). The CDR3 coding sequence is TGTGCCAGCAGCCAAGGGCGGGGGAGGATAGATGAGCAGTTCTTC. It codes for CASSQGRGRIDEQFF.

CDR3 amino acids: CATSRDVAAGQPQHF. The CDR3 nucleotides are TGTGCCACCAGCAGAGATGTCGCAGCGGGTCAGCCCCAGCATTTT. This rearrangement joins TRBV15 to TRBJ1-5; no clear D gene. V dropped 0 bases and J dropped 6 bases, with 12 bases sitting between them. CDR3 length: 15 amino acids. CDR1 LNHNV and CDR2 YYDKDF come from the germline V gene (reference sequence). Full variable domain (rest looked up from reference TRBV15 and TRBJ1-5): DAMVIQNPRYQVTQFGKPVTLSCSQTLNHNVMYWYQQKSSQAPKLLFHYYDKDFNNEADTPDNFQSRRPNTSFCFLDIRSPGLGDTAMYLCATSRDVAAGQPQHFGDGTRLSIL.

V usage is TRBV7-9 and J usage is TRBJ2-5; weak D call: TRBD2 (5 bases). The germline V gene has CDR1 SEHNR and CDR2 FQNEAQ (reference sequence). The V end was cut by 3 bases, the J end by 6 bases, with 17 bases between. The CDR3 runs to 15 residues. The CDR3 spells CASSLNYGVVQTQYF. CDR3 coding DNA: TGTGCCAGCAGCTTGAATTACGGGGTGGTGCAGACCCAGTACTTC.

CDR3 in DNA: TGTGCCAGTAGTATAATAGCTGCAGGGCTCAGGGAAAAACTGTTTTTT. Residues: CASSIIAAGLREKLFF. This chain joins TRBV19 and TRBJ1-4, with D possibly TRBD1 on 5 matching bases. The germline gives CDR1 LNHDA, CDR2 SQIVND (reference sequence). The CDR3 loop spans 16 amino acids. V dropped 2 bases and J dropped 8 bases, with 18 bases sitting between them.

This rearrangement joins TRBV7-8 to TRBJ1-2; D remains ambiguous. CDR3 size: 14 residues. Looked up from germline, CDR1 is SGHVS and CDR2 is FQNEAQ. V was shortened by 1 base and J by 4 bases, with 10 bases between the two germline ends. The CDR3 region has the DNA TGTGCCAGCAGCTTAGGGCGACAAGTCTATGGCTACACCTTC. Translated: CASSLGRQVYGYTF. Variable domain in full (rest from reference TRBV7-8 and TRBJ1-2): GAGVSQSPRYKVAKRGQDVALRCDPISGHVSLFWYQQALGQGPEFLTYFQNEAQLDKSGLPSDRFFAERPEGSVSTLKIQRTQQEDSAVYLCASSLGRQVYGYTFGSGTRLTVV.

The V and J genes are TRBV6-4 and TRBJ2-5; D gene ambiguous. Germline assignment: CDR1 MRHNA and CDR2 SNTAGT. Trimming pared 6 bases from V and 2 bases from J, leaving 4 bases between. This CDR3 is 11 amino acids long. The CDR3 DNA is TGTGCCAGCAGGACACAAGAGACCCAGTACTTC. Its translation: CASRTQETQYF.

V usage is TRBV10-3 and J usage is TRBJ2-1, with TRBD1 matching 10 bases. The V segment lost 7 bases and the J segment 8 bases; nucleotides outside the gene matches: 11. The length of the CDR3 is 15 residues. Looked up from germline, CDR1 is ENHRY and CDR2 is SYGVKD. For the CDR3, the DNA is TGTGCCATCACCGAAACCGGGACAGGGGTCGATGAGCAGTTCTTC. Its protein product is CAITETGTGVDEQFF.